This T cell receptor (beta chain) was identified in a study of T cells expressing NK-cell markers. For the study at large: In the group of eight sequenced donors, seven were HCMV-seropositive and one was seronegative.

TCRdb reprocessed the 5' RACE reads and stores each CDR3 protein as one record, lacking DNA. This sample lists 400,000 to 550,000 distinct CDR3 sequences; its ten largest clones have roughly 8%. The CDR3 runs to 15 residues. The sample consisted of blood T cells: a sorted CD56 or NKG2C T cell subset, CD4+ or CD8+ T cells, or bulk PBMC T cells (not recorded which). This sequence originates from a woman aged 18 to 69 in good health. The genes are TRBV12-3 or TRBV12-4 and TRBJ2-7; TCRdb's D gene call, TRBD1, goes unchecked for lack of DNA. This CDR3 reads CASRPHGGSSYEQYF.